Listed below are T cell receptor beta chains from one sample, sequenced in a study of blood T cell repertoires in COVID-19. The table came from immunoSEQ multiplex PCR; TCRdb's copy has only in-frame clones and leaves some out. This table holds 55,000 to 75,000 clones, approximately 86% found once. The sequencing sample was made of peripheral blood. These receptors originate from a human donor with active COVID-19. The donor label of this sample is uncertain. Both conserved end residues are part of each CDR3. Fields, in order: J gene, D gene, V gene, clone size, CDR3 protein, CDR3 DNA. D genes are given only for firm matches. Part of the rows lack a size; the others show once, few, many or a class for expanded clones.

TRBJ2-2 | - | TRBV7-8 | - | CASSLGGDISHTGELFF | TGTGCCAGCAGCTTGGGGGGAGACATTTCTCACACCGGGGAGCTGTTTTTT
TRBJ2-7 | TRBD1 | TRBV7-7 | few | CASSPAQGIYEQYF | TGTGCTAGCAGCCCCGCACAGGGGATCTACGAGCAGTACTTC
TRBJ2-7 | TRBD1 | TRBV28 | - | CASSQTGLSYEQYF | TGTGCCAGCAGCCAGACAGGGCTCTCCTACGAGCAGTACTTC
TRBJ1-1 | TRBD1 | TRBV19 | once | CASSVYRGTEAFF | TGTGCCAGTAGTGTTTACAGGGGAACTGAAGCTTTCTTT
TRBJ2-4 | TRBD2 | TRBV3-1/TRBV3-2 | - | CASSHREAAGENIQYF | TGTGCCAGCAGCCACCGGGAGGCAGCGGGAGAAAACATTCAGTACTTC
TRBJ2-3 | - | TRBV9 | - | CASSVESLPDTQYF | TGTGCCAGCAGCGTAGAGTCGCTACCAGATACGCAGTATTTT
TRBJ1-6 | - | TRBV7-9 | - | CASSWGGRNSPLHF | TGTGCCAGCAGCTGGGGCGGGAGGAATTCACCCCTCCACTTT
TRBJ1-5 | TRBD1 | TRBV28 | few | CASSTPDRDDQPQHF | TGTGCCAGCAGTACCCCGGACAGGGATGATCAGCCCCAGCATTTT
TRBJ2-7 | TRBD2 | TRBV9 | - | CASSSQAGGPDEQYF | TGTGCCAGCAGCTCACAAGCGGGGGGGCCTGACGAGCAGTACTTC
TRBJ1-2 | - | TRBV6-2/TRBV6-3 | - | CASSYAGTPYGYTF | TGTGCCAGCAGTTACGCCGGGACACCTTATGGCTACACCTTC
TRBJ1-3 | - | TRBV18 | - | CASSPLDRRSGNTIYF | TGTGCCAGCTCACCCTTAGACAGGAGATCTGGAAACACCATATATTTT
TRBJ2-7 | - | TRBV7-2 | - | CASSFGTEKYYEQYF | TGTGCCAGCAGCTTTGGAACAGAGAAATACTACGAGCAGTACTTC
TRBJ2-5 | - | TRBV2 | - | CASRRGRDHQETQYF | TGTGCCAGCAGGCGTGGCCGGGATCACCAAGAGACCCAGTACTTC
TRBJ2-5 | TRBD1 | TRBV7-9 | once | CASSTPGTAQETQYF | TGTGCCAGCAGCACACCCGGGACAGCTCAAGAGACCCAGTACTTC
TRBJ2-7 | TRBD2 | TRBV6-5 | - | CASSSGTSGIYEQYF | TGTGCCAGCAGTTCCGGGACTAGCGGGATCTACGAGCAGTACTTC
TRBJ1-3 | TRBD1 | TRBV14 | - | CASSQRQGWVDTIYF | TGTGCCAGCAGCCAACGACAGGGCTGGGTAGACACCATATATTTT
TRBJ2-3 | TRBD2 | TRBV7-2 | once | CASSPRGLAGGWDTQYF | TGTGCCAGCAGCCCTCGTGGACTAGCGGGGGGATGGGATACGCAGTATTTT
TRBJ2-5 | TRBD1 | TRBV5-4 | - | CASSLGQGGETQYF | TGTGCCAGCAGCCTGGGACAGGGTGGGGAGACCCAGTACTTC
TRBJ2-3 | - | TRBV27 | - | CASSLMGRLDTDTQYF | TGTGCCAGCAGTTTAATGGGGCGGCTAGACACAGATACGCAGTATTTT
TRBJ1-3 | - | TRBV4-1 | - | CASSQEGHGGYSGNTIYF | TGCGCCAGCAGCCAAGAAGGGCACGGGGGATACTCTGGAAACACCATATATTTT
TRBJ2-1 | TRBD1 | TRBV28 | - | CASSLGTGGLVEQFF | TGTGCCAGCAGCCTCGGGACAGGGGGTTTGGTTGAGCAGTTCTTC
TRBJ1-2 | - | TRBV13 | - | CASSLEVGGYYGYTF | TGTGCCAGCAGCTTAGAGGTTGGCGGATACTATGGCTACACCTTC
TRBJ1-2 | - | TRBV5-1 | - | CASKFSYLNYGYTF | TGCGCCAGCAAGTTTTCCTACCTTAACTATGGCTACACCTTC
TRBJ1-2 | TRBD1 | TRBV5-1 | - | CASSLVQGEYGYTF | TGCGCCAGCAGCTTGGTTCAGGGGGAGTATGGCTACACCTTC
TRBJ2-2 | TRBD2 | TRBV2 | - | CASSRTSGVGGELFF | TGTGCCAGCAGTCGGACTAGCGGGGTCGGCGGGGAGCTGTTTTTT
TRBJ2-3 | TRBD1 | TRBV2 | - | CASSLGQGVDTQYF | TGTGCCAGCAGCCTGGGACAGGGAGTTGATACGCAGTATTTT
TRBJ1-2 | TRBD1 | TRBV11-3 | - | CASSRGRDPSLYGYTF | TGTGCCAGCAGCAGGGGGCGCGATCCCTCCCTTTATGGCTACACCTTC
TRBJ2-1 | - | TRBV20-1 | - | CSASIPASDEQFF | TGCAGTGCTAGTATCCCAGCGAGCGATGAGCAGTTCTTC
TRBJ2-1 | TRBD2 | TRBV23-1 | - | CASSQSTSGSIDNEQFF | TGCGCCAGCAGTCAATCGACTAGCGGGAGTATCGACAATGAGCAGTTCTTC
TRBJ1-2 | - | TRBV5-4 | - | CASSLRSEDHGYTF | TGTGCCAGCAGCTTGAGATCGGAGGACCATGGCTACACCTTC
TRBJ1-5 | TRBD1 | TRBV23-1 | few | CASSKPGQGYPSNQPQHF | TGCGCCAGCAGCAAGCCGGGACAGGGATACCCTAGCAATCAGCCCCAGCATTTT
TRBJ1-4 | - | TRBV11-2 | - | CASSLRVATNEKLFF | TGTGCCAGCAGCTTACGTGTCGCGACTAATGAAAAACTGTTTTTT
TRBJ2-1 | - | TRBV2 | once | CASRTGLVSPFF | TGTGCCAGCAGGACAGGACTAGTCTCTCCGTTCTTC
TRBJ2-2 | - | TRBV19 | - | CASSIVRVGELFF | TGTGCCAGTAGTATAGTGAGAGTCGGGGAGCTGTTTTTT
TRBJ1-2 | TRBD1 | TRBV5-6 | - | CASSVDRAYFDYGYTF | TGTGCCAGCAGCGTGGACAGGGCCTACTTCGACTATGGCTACACCTTC
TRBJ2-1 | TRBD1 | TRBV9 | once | CASSVAGGGEQFF | TGTGCCAGCAGCGTAGCAGGGGGCGGTGAGCAGTTCTTC
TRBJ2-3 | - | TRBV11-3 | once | CASSHPGQGIDTQYF | TGTGCCAGCAGCCACCCGGGGCAGGGGATAGATACGCAGTATTTT
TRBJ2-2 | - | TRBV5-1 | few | CASSKGADPTGELFF | TGCGCCAGCAGCAAAGGAGCGGATCCCACCGGGGAGCTGTTTTTT
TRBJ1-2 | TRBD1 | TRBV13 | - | CASSLVGQVGGYTF | TGTGCCAGCAGCTTAGTGGGACAGGTCGGCGGCTACACCTTC
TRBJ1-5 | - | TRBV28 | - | CASSFPQGGNQPQHF | TGTGCCAGCAGTTTCCCACAGGGAGGGAATCAGCCCCAGCATTTT